This is a list of T cell receptor beta chains from one sample in a study of blood T cell repertoires in COVID-19. Here immunoSEQ multiplex PCR was the method, and the copy in TCRdb shows in-frame clones only, minus some. Altogether 130,000 or so clones are present, around 80% being singletons, with the ten largest covering 2.4%. Sequencing was performed on PBMCs or T cells enriched from blood (not recorded which). Receptor source: a man aged 35 to 55 with acute COVID-19. Both conserved end residues are part of each CDR3. Each record gives: CDR3 length, J gene, V gene, D gene, clone size, CDR3 DNA, CDR3 protein. The D gene is left open where the match is weak. Some rows have no size entry. The others give once, few or many, or a class for an expanded clone.

len: 15
j_gene: TRBJ2-7
v_gene: TRBV5-1
d_gene: TRBD2
abundance: NA
CDR3nt: TGCGCCAGCAGCTGGGGACTAGCGAGTTCCTACGAGCAGTACTTC
CDR3aa: CASSWGLASSYEQYF

len: 14
j_gene: TRBJ2-2
v_gene: TRBV7-3
d_gene: NA
abundance: NA
CDR3nt: TGTGCCAGCAGCCCCGTGGTTCCGGCCGGGGAGCTGTTTTTT
CDR3aa: CASSPVVPAGELFF

len: 13
j_gene: TRBJ2-1
v_gene: TRBV7-2
d_gene: TRBD2
abundance: NA
CDR3nt: TGTGCCAGCTGGGCTAGCGGTTACAATGAGCAGTTCTTC
CDR3aa: CASWASGYNEQFF

len: 14
j_gene: TRBJ1-3
v_gene: TRBV3-1/TRBV3-2
d_gene: NA
abundance: NA
CDR3nt: TGTGCCAGCAGGGGGGCAGGAGCCGGAAACACCATATATTTT
CDR3aa: CASRGAGAGNTIYF

len: 17
j_gene: TRBJ2-1
v_gene: TRBV3-1/TRBV3-2
d_gene: TRBD2
abundance: NA
CDR3nt: TGTGCCAGCAGCCAAGTACTGGGAGCGGGGGGAGGGAATGAGCAGTTCTTC
CDR3aa: CASSQVLGAGGGNEQFF

len: 14
j_gene: TRBJ1-2
v_gene: TRBV25-1
d_gene: NA
abundance: NA
CDR3nt: TGTGCCAGCAGTGACCCCGGGGTGGCCTATGGCTACACCTTC
CDR3aa: CASSDPGVAYGYTF

len: 14
j_gene: TRBJ2-5
v_gene: TRBV7-6
d_gene: NA
abundance: NA
CDR3nt: TGTGCCAGCAGCTTAGGAGGGAATCAAGAGACCCAGTACTTC
CDR3aa: CASSLGGNQETQYF

len: 13
j_gene: TRBJ1-4
v_gene: TRBV29-1
d_gene: NA
abundance: NA
CDR3nt: TGCAGCGCTCTCCCTGGGGGCGGTGAAAAACTGTTTTTT
CDR3aa: CSALPGGGEKLFF

len: 17
j_gene: TRBJ2-1
v_gene: TRBV11-3
d_gene: TRBD2
abundance: NA
CDR3nt: TGTGCCAGCAGCCAAAGACCGGGACTAGCGGGCATTGGGGAGCAGTTCTTC
CDR3aa: CASSQRPGLAGIGEQFF

len: 14
j_gene: TRBJ1-3
v_gene: TRBV2
d_gene: NA
abundance: few
CDR3nt: TGTGCCAGCAGTTCAACAGGAGACGGAAACACCATATATTTT
CDR3aa: CASSSTGDGNTIYF

len: 14
j_gene: TRBJ1-2
v_gene: TRBV29-1
d_gene: NA
abundance: few
CDR3nt: TGCAGCGTTGAAGATGAAGGGGCCTCCTATGGCTACACCTTC
CDR3aa: CSVEDEGASYGYTF

len: 17
j_gene: TRBJ1-3
v_gene: TRBV7-9
d_gene: TRBD1
abundance: NA
CDR3nt: TGTGCCAGCAGCCGACCGGACAGGCCAAGCTCTGGAAACACCATATATTTT
CDR3aa: CASSRPDRPSSGNTIYF

len: 14
j_gene: TRBJ1-5
v_gene: TRBV6-1
d_gene: NA
abundance: NA
CDR3nt: TGTGCCAGCAGTGACAGGGGTAAGGATCAGCCCCAGCATTTT
CDR3aa: CASSDRGKDQPQHF

len: 14
j_gene: TRBJ2-1
v_gene: TRBV5-4
d_gene: NA
abundance: NA
CDR3nt: TGTGCCAGCAGGGACCAGATGGGAGGACATGAGCAGTTCTTC
CDR3aa: CASRDQMGGHEQFF

len: 14
j_gene: TRBJ1-6
v_gene: TRBV6-6
d_gene: TRBD1
abundance: NA
CDR3nt: TGTGCCAGCCACGGGACAGTGATGAATTCACCCCTCCACTTT
CDR3aa: CASHGTVMNSPLHF

len: 13
j_gene: TRBJ1-5
v_gene: TRBV27
d_gene: TRBD1
abundance: NA
CDR3nt: TGTGCCAGCAGCCGGGACAGGGATCAGCCCCAGCATTTT
CDR3aa: CASSRDRDQPQHF

len: 14
j_gene: TRBJ2-3
v_gene: TRBV9
d_gene: TRBD2
abundance: NA
CDR3nt: TGTGCCAGCAGCGTTTTAGCGGGAGAGGATACGCAGTATTTT
CDR3aa: CASSVLAGEDTQYF

len: 14
j_gene: TRBJ1-1
v_gene: TRBV29-1
d_gene: NA
abundance: NA
CDR3nt: TGCAGCGTTGAAGCCAGATCCTCGAGGGCTGAAGCTTTCTTT
CDR3aa: CSVEARSSRAEAFF

len: 14
j_gene: TRBJ2-3
v_gene: TRBV6-1
d_gene: NA
abundance: NA
CDR3nt: TGTGCCAGCAGTGAGAGGGAGGCCACAGATACGCAGTATTTT
CDR3aa: CASSEREATDTQYF

len: 15
j_gene: TRBJ2-2
v_gene: TRBV7-8
d_gene: TRBD2
abundance: NA
CDR3nt: TGTGCCAGCAGCTTAGGGACTAGCGGTACCGGGGAGCTGTTTTTT
CDR3aa: CASSLGTSGTGELFF

len: 16
j_gene: TRBJ2-3
v_gene: TRBV5-1
d_gene: TRBD2
abundance: NA
CDR3nt: TGCGCCAGCAGCACTAGCGGGACGGGGGCCACAGATACGCAGTATTTT
CDR3aa: CASSTSGTGATDTQYF

len: 15
j_gene: TRBJ2-1
v_gene: TRBV7-3
d_gene: TRBD2
abundance: NA
CDR3nt: TGTGCCAGCAGCCCGGGGGGGCGGGAGGAGTATGAGCAGTTCTTC
CDR3aa: CASSPGGREEYEQFF

len: 15
j_gene: TRBJ2-2
v_gene: TRBV7-9
d_gene: TRBD1
abundance: NA
CDR3nt: TGTGCCAGCAGCTTCCGGGACAGGGGGTCCGGGGAGCTGTTTTTT
CDR3aa: CASSFRDRGSGELFF

len: 13
j_gene: TRBJ1-2
v_gene: TRBV20-1
d_gene: NA
abundance: NA
CDR3nt: TGCAGTGCTAGTACGGGAGGAGGCTATGGCTACACCTTC
CDR3aa: CSASTGGGYGYTF

len: 14
j_gene: TRBJ1-4
v_gene: TRBV6-5
d_gene: NA
abundance: NA
CDR3nt: TGTGCCAGCAGTTACTCGGGAGGGGATGAAAAACTGTTTTTT
CDR3aa: CASSYSGGDEKLFF

len: 12
j_gene: TRBJ1-5
v_gene: TRBV30
d_gene: NA
abundance: NA
CDR3nt: TGTGCCTGGAGGACTGAGGGTCAGCCCCAGCATTTT
CDR3aa: CAWRTEGQPQHF

len: 16
j_gene: TRBJ2-1
v_gene: TRBV6-2/TRBV6-3
d_gene: TRBD2
abundance: NA
CDR3nt: TGTGCCAGCAGTCGCCTTGCTGCGGGGGGAAAAAATGAGCAGTTCTTC
CDR3aa: CASSRLAAGGKNEQFF

len: 13
j_gene: TRBJ1-5
v_gene: TRBV28
d_gene: NA
abundance: NA
CDR3nt: TGTGCCAGCAGAACAGGGTCCAATCAGCCCCAGCATTTT
CDR3aa: CASRTGSNQPQHF